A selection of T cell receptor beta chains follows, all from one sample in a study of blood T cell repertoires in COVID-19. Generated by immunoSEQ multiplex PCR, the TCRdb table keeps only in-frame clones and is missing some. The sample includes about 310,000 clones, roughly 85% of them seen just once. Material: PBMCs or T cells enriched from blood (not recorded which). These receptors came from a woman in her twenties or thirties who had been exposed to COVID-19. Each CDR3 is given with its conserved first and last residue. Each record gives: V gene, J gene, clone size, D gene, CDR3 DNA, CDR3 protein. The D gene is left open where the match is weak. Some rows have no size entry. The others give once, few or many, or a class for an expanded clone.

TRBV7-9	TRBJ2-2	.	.	TGTGCCAGCAGCTTAGCGCGGACTCCCACGAACACCGGGGAGCTGTTTTTT	CASSLARTPTNTGELFF
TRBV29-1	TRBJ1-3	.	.	TGCAGCGTTGGTAAACTTCAGGGTAGAAATGCTGGAAACACCATATATTTT	CSVGKLQGRNAGNTIYF
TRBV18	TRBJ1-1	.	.	TGTGCCAGCTCGCCTCAGGGTGGGAACACTGAAGCTTTCTTT	CASSPQGGNTEAFF
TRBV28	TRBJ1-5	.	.	TGTGCCAGCAGTTTCCCACGGGATGTCCAGCATTTT	CASSFPRDVQHF
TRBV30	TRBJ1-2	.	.	TGTGCCTGGAGTGAGGCAGGGTCCTATGGCTACACCTTC	CAWSEAGSYGYTF
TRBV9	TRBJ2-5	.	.	TGTGCCAGCAGCGTAGGTAGCCCTCGGGAGACCCAGTACTTC	CASSVGSPRETQYF
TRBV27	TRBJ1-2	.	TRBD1	TGTGCCAGCAGTTTATATCGGGGTGGGCCCGGGACAGGATTTAGTAGCTACACCTTC	CASSLYRGGPGTGFSSYTF
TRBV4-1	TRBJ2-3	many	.	TGCGCCAGCAGCCAACCTTATACCGGGACGGACAGAGATACGCAGTATTTT	CASSQPYTGTDRDTQYF
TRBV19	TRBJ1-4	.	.	TGTGCCACTAGCTGGCAGGGATCCGGCGAAAAACTGTTTTTT	CATSWQGSGEKLFF
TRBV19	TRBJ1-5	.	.	TGTGCCAGTAGTACAAAAACAGGGAGCAATCAGCCCCAGCATTTT	CASSTKTGSNQPQHF
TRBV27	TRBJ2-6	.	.	TGTGCCAGCAGTTTTTGGGCAGGGGAATTGAGTGGGGCCAACGTCCTGACTTTC	CASSFWAGELSGANVLTF
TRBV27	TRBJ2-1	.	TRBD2	TGTGCCAGCAGTCACCGACTAGCGGGAAGTTCCTACAATGAGCAGTTCTTC	CASSHRLAGSSYNEQFF
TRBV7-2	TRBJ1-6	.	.	TGTGCCAGCAGTTTGGGACTCCCGCATTCACCCCTCCACTTT	CASSLGLPHSPLHF
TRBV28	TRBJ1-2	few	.	TGTGCCAGCAGTCTCCGTGGGACACACTATGGCTACACCTTC	CASSLRGTHYGYTF
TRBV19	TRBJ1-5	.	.	TGTGCCAGTAACTGGGCCGGGGTTACTCAGCCCCAGCATTTT	CASNWAGVTQPQHF
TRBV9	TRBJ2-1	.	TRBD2	TGTGCCAGCAGCGCGGGACTAGCGGTATACAATGAGCAGTTCTTC	CASSAGLAVYNEQFF
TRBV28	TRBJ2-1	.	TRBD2	TGTGCCAGCAGTTTAGCGGGGGAGTACTACAATGAGCAGTTCTTC	CASSLAGEYYNEQFF
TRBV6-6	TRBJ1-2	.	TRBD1	TGTGCCAGCAGGAAAACTACCGGGACAGGGGGCAGCGGCTACACCTTC	CASRKTTGTGGSGYTF
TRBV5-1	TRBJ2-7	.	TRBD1	TGCGCCAGCAGCTTGGTGGGGACAGGGGTCTACGAGCAGTACTTC	CASSLVGTGVYEQYF
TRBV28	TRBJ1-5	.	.	TGTGCCAGCAGGCAAACGGGGGGGGCATGGAATCAGCCCCAGCATTTT	CASRQTGGAWNQPQHF
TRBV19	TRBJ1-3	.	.	TGTGCCGCAGGGACTGGAAACACCATATATTTT	CAAGTGNTIYF
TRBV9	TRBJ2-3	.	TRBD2	TGTGCCAGCAGCCCCCGCCCGGGGGGAATAATAAATACGCAGTATTTT	CASSPRPGGIINTQYF
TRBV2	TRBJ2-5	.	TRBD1	TGTGCCAGCACTAGGGACAGGGAGAAGACCCAGTACTTC	CASTRDREKTQYF
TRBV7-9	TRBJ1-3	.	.	TGTGCCAGCAGCTTCGGGGTACCTGGAAACACCATATATTTT	CASSFGVPGNTIYF
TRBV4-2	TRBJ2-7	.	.	TGTGCCAGCAGCCAAGATCAGGGCCTCCGGAGCTCCTACGAGCAGTACTTC	CASSQDQGLRSSYEQYF
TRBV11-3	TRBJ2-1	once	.	TGTGCCAGCAGCTTAGATTTTGGGAGCTCCTACAATGAGCAGTTCTTC	CASSLDFGSSYNEQFF
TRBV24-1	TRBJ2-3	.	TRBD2	TGTGCCACCAGTGATTTCCTGCCCCCTAGCGGGGGGGCGGTTGGGTCTCTTATAGATACGCAGTATTTT	CATSDFLPPSGGAVGSLIDTQYF
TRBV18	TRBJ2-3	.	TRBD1	TGTGCCAGCTCACCACCGGGACAGTGGGTAGATACGCAGTATTTT	CASSPPGQWVDTQYF
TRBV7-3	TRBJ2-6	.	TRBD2	TGTGCCAGCAGCCAGGAGGGCGGGAGGGCCTCAGGGGCCAACGTCCTGACTTTC	CASSQEGGRASGANVLTF
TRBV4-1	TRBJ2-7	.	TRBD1	TGCGCCAGCAGCCAAGCTAACCCCGGGACAGGGGGCTACGAGCAGTACTTC	CASSQANPGTGGYEQYF
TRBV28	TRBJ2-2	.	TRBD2	TGTGCCAGCAGTTCTCTAGGACTAGCGGGAGTGTCAGGTACCGGGGAGCTGTTTTTT	CASSSLGLAGVSGTGELFF
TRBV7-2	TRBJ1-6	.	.	TGTGCCAGCAGCTTAGCCCAGGGATCTTATAATTCACCCCTCCACTTT	CASSLAQGSYNSPLHF
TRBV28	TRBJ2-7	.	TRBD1	TGTGCCAGCCATGGGACAGGAGTTTTCTACGAGCAGTACTTC	CASHGTGVFYEQYF
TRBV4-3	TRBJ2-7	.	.	TGCGCCAGCAGCCAAGCCGGAGCAGCCTACGAGCAGTACTTC	CASSQAGAAYEQYF
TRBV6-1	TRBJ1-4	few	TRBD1	TGTGCCAGCAGTGAAAGAGGGGGCGGTGAAAAACTGTTTTTT	CASSERGGGEKLFF
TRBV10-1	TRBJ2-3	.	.	TGCGCCAGCAGTGGGGCCACAGATACGCAGTATTTT	CASSGATDTQYF
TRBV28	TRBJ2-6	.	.	TGTGCCAGCAGTAGAATCACACGAAGCCCCGGGATGAGCTCTGGGGCCAACGTCCTGACTTTC	CASSRITRSPGMSSGANVLTF
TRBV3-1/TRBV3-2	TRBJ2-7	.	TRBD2	TGTGCCAGCAGCCAAGATGGAAGCGGGGGGTACTACGAGCAGTACTTC	CASSQDGSGGYYEQYF
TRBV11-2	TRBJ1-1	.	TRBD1	TGTGCCAGCAGCGCTAACAGGGGGAGTCGAAACACTGAAGCTTTCTTT	CASSANRGSRNTEAFF
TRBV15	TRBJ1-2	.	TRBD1	TGTGCCACCAGCAGAGATCGGGACAGGGCTGGCTACACCTTC	CATSRDRDRAGYTF
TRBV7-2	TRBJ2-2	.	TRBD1	TGTGCCAGCAGCCCCGGGACAGGGGGCAAAATCGGGGAGCTGTTTTTT	CASSPGTGGKIGELFF
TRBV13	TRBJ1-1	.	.	TGTGCCAGCAGCTTATTCGGGGAGAACACTGAAGCTTTCTTT	CASSLFGENTEAFF
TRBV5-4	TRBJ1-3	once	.	TGTGCCAGCAGCCCTATCGGGGGGTTGGGAAACACCATATATTTT	CASSPIGGLGNTIYF
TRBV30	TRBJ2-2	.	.	TGTGCCTGGAAACCCTTTAGGGGGAACACCGGGGAGCTGTTTTTT	CAWKPFRGNTGELFF
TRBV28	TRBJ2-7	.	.	TGTGCCAGCAGTTCGCCCCAGGGGGGCATAGGCGAGCAGTACTTC	CASSSPQGGIGEQYF
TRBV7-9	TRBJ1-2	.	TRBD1	TGTGCCAGCAGCTCCGGGACAGCCGGCTACACCTTC	CASSSGTAGYTF
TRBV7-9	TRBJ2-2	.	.	TGTGCCAGCAGCTTAGACGGGACCGGGGAGCTGTTTTTT	CASSLDGTGELFF
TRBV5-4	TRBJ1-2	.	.	TGTGCCAGCAGCTTGGCAGGGAACTATGGCTACACCTTC	CASSLAGNYGYTF
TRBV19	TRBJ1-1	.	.	TGTGCCAGTAGTATGTCGAGAGGGGAGGGCACTGAAGCTTTCTTT	CASSMSRGEGTEAFF
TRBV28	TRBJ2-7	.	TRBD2	TGTGCCAGCAGTTCCCGAGGACTAGCGGGCTACGAGCAGTACTTC	CASSSRGLAGYEQYF
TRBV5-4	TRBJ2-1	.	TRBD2	TGTGCCAGCAGCCATAACCCCGGGAGGGGGGGAAGTGAGCAGTTCTTC	CASSHNPGRGGSEQFF
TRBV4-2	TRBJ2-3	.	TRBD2	TGTGCCAGCAGCCGAGTACTAGCGGGGGAGGATACAGATACGCAGTATTTT	CASSRVLAGEDTDTQYF
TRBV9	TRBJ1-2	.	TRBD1	TGTGCCAGCAGGAAACAGGGGAACTATGGCTACACCTTC	CASRKQGNYGYTF
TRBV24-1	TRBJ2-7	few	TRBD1	TGTGCCTCATGGGACAGGGAAGCCCACGAGCAGTACTTC	CASWDREAHEQYF
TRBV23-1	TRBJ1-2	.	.	TGCGCCAGCAGTCGAAGAGGGGAGGATGGCTACACCTTC	CASSRRGEDGYTF
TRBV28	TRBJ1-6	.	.	TGTGCCAGCAGTGCGCGGACCTATAATTCACCCCTCCACTTT	CASSARTYNSPLHF
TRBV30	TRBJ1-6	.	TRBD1	TGTGCCTGGAGTGACAGGGGACCCTATTCACCCCTCCACTTT	CAWSDRGPYSPLHF
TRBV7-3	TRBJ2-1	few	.	TGTGCCAGCAGCTCCGCCGGACTATCCTACAATGAGCAGTTCTTC	CASSSAGLSYNEQFF
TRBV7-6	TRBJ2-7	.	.	TGTGCCAGCAGCTTAGGAGGGTTCGACGAGCAGTACTTC	CASSLGGFDEQYF